The source of this T cell receptor (beta chain) is a study of cytomegalovirus exposure and HLA in healthy donors. This CDR3 comprises 13 residues. The ends were cut back, 3 bases at V and 7 bases at J, with 13 bases in the middle. Germline V gene data show CDR1 as SQVTM and CDR2 as ANQGSEA. Only one count was recorded for this clone. Its antigen is undetermined. Regarding the study as a whole: An analysis that was carried out later associated fewer than 20,000 TCR beta sequences with HLA alleles at 0.05 false discovery rate.

The study ran its PCR with 60 Vbeta and 13 Jbeta primers. The method was immunoSEQ multiplex PCR; TCRdb's version includes in-frame clones alone and lacks a portion of them. The repertoire has 200,000 to 250,000 clones, 80% to 90% of them found once; the top ten carry 0.2% to 0.25%. This receptor was obtained from a girl aged 2 to 9 in good health and CMV-seronegative. The J gene is TRBJ1-5, the V gene TRBV29-1; D perhaps matches TRBD1 (5 bases). Source material: PBMCs. CDR3 sequence: CSVEMGPGQPQHF. CDR3 nucleotides: TGCAGCGTTGAGATGGGGCCCGGACAGCCCCAGCATTTT.